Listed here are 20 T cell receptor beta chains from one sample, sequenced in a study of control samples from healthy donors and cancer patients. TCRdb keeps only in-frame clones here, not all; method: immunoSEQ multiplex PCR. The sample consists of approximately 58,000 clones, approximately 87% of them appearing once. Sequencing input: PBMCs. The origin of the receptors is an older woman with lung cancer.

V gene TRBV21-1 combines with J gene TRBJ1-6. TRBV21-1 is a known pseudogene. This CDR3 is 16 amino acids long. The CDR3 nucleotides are TGTGCCAGCACCCCCTGGGAGCCCACGCCGAATTCACCCCTCCACTTT. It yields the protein CASTPWEPTPNSPLHF.

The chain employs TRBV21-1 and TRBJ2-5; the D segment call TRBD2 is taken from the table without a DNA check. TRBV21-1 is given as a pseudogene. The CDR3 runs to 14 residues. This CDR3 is CASSKLAGAETQYF. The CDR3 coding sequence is TGTGCCAGCAGCAAACTAGCGGGAGCTGAGACCCAGTACTTC.

CDR3 nucleotide sequence: TGTGCCAGCAGCCGAGCCGGACGGGGTGACTATGGCTACACCTTC. It is translated as CASSRAGRGDYGYTF. The gene calls are TRBV13 and TRBJ1-2; D gene unclear. Germline V gene data show CDR1 as PRHDT and CDR2 as FYEKMQ (reference sequence). Trimming left V 5 bases short and J 3 bases short, with 16 bases between. CDR3 size: 15 residues. Based on the CDR3 plus reference TRBV13 and TRBJ1-2, the full variable domain is AAGVIQSPRHLIKEKRETATLKCYPIPRHDTVYWYQQGPGQDPQFLISFYEKMQSDKGSIPDRFSAQQFSDYHSELNMSSLELGDSALYFCASSRAGRGDYGYTFGSGTRLTVV.

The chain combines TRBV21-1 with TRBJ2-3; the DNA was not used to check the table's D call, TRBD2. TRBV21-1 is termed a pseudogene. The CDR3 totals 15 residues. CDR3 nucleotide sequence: TGTGCCAGCCTCAAACGACTACCTAGCACAGATACGCAGTATTTT. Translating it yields CASLKRLPSTDTQYF.

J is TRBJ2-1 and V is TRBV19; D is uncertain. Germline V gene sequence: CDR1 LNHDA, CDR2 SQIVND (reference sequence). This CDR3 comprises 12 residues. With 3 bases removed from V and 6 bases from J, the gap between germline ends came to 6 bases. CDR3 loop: CASSIPLNEQFF. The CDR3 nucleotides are TGTGCCAGTAGTATTCCCCTCAATGAGCAGTTCTTC.

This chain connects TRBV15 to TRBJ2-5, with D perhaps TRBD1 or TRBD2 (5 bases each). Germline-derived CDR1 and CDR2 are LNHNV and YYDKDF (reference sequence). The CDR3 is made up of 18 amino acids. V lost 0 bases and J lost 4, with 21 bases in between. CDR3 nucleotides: TGTGCCACCAGCAGAGATTGGCCATCCGGGACCGAGAGAGAGACCCAGTACTTC. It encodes CATSRDWPSGTERETQYF. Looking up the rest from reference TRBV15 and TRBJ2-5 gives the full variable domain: DAMVIQNPRYQVTQFGKPVTLSCSQTLNHNVMYWYQQKSSQAPKLLFHYYDKDFNNEADTPDNFQSRRPNTSFCFLDIRSPGLGDTAMYLCATSRDWPSGTERETQYFGPGTRLLVL.

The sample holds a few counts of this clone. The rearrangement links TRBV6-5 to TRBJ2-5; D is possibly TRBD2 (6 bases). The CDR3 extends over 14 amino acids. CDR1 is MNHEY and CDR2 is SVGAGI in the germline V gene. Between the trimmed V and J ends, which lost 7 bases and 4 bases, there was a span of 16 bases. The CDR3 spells CASTLGTSRETQYF. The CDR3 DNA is TGTGCCAGCACCTTGGGGACTTCCAGAGAGACCCAGTACTTC.

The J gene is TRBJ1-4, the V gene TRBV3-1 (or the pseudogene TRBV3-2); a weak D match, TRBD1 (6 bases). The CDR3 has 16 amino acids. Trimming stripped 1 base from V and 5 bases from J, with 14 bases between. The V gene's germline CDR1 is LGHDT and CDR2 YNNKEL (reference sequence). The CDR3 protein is CASSQVLRGRNEKLFF. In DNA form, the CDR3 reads TGTGCCAGCAGCCAAGTACTCCGGGGGCGGAATGAAAAACTGTTTTTT.

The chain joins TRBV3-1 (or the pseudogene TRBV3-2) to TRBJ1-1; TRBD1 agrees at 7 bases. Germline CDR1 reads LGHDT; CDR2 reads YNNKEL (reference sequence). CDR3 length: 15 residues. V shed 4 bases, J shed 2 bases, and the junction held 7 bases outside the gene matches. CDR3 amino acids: CASSLPGQRNTEAFF. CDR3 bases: TGTGCCAGCAGCCTACCGGGACAGCGAAACACTGAAGCTTTCTTT.

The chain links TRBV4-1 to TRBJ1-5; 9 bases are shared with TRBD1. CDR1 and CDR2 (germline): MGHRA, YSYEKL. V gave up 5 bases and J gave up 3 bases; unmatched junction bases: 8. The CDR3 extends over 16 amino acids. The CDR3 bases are TGCGCCAGCAGCACACGGACAGGGGCTGTCAATCAGCCCCAGCATTTT. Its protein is CASSTRTGAVNQPQHF.

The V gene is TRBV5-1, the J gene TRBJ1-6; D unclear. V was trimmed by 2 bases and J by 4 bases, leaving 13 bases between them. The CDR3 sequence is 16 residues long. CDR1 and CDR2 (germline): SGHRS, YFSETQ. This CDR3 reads CASSFWTPSYNSPLHF. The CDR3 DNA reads TGCGCCAGCAGCTTTTGGACGCCCAGTTATAATTCACCCCTCCACTTT.

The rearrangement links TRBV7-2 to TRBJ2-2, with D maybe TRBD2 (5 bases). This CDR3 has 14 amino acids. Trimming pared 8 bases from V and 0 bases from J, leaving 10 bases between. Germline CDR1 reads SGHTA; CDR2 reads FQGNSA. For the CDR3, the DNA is TGTGCCAGCCTCGGACTGTCGAACACCGGGGAGCTGTTTTTT. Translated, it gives CASLGLSNTGELFF.

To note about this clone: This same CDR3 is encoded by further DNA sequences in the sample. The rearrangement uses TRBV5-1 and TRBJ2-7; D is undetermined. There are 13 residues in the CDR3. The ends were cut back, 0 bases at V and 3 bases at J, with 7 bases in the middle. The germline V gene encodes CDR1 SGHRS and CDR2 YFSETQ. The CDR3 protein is CASSLGQDYEQYF. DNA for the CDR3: TGCGCCAGCAGCTTGGGTCAGGACTACGAGCAGTACTTC.

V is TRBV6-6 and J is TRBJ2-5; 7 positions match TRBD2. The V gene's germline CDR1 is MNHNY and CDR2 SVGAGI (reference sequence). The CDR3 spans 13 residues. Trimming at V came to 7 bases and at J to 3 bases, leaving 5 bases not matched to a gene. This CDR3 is CASKRGVEETQYF. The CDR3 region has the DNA TGTGCCAGCAAACGGGGGGTCGAAGAGACCCAGTACTTC.

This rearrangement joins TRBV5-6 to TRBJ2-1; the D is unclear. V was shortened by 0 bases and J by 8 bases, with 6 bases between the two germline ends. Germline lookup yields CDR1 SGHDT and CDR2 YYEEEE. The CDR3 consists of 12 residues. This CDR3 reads CASSLAGYEQFF. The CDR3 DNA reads TGTGCCAGCAGCTTGGCGGGCTATGAGCAGTTCTTC.

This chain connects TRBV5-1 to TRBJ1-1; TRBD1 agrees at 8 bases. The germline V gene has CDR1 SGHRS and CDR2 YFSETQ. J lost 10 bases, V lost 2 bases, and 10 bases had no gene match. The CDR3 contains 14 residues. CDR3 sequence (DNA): TGCGCCAGCAGCTTAGGACAGGGAGGTCTGGGAGCTTTCTTT. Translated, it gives CASSLGQGGLGAFF. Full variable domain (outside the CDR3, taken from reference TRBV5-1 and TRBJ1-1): KAGVTQTPRYLIKTRGQQVTLSCSPISGHRSVSWYQQTPGQGLQFLFEYFSETQRNKGNFPGRFSGRQFSNSRSEMNVSTLELGDSALYLCASSLGQGGLGAFFGQGTRLTVV.

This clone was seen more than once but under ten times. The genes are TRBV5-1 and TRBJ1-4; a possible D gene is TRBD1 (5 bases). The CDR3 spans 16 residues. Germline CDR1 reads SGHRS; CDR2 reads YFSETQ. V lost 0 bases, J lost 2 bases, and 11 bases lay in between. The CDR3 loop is CASSLDLGGTNEKLFF. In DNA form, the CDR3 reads TGCGCCAGCAGCTTGGATTTGGGGGGTACTAATGAAAAACTGTTTTTT.

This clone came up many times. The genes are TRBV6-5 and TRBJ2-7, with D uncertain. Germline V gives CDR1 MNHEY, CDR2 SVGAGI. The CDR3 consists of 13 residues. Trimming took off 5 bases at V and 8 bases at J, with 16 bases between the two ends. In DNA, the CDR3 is TGTGCCAGCAGTCCCGACGGCGGCACTAAGCAGTACTTC. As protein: CASSPDGGTKQYF.

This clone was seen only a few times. CDR3 in DNA: TGTGCTAGTGGTTTGGTACCGGGGGGCGGGAATGAAGCTTTCTTT. Its translation: CASGLVPGGGNEAFF. The chain links TRBV12-5 to TRBJ1-1; a weak D match, TRBD1 (6 bases). Germline values: CDR1 LGHNT, CDR2 FRNRAP. The CDR3 length is 15 residues. Trimming took 0 bases from V and 7 from J, leaving 15 bases between them.

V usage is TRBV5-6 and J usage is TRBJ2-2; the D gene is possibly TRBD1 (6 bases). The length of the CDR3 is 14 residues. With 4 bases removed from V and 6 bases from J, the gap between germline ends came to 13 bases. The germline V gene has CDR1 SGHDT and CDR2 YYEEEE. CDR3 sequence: CASSPDGGAGELFF. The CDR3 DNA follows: TGTGCCAGCAGCCCTGATGGGGGCGCCGGGGAGCTGTTTTTT.